This T cell receptor beta chain was identified during a study of neurological immune-mediated disorders (dated by TCRdb to the late 2010s). The study in broad terms: Among the approximately 34 multiple sclerosis patients, relapsing-remitting MS accounted for around 30 and secondary progressive MS accounted for 3. Peripheral blood TCR-beta repertoires from patients with HTLV-I-associated myelopathy (HAM/TSP), patients with multiple sclerosis, and healthy controls were compared in the study using UMI-based sequencing. Longitudinal samples, technical triplicates and paired sorted CD4+ and CD8+ T-cell subsets, alongside PBMC samples, were included among the roughly 97 TCR-beta libraries. The cohort included some 70 subjects: roughly 15 with HAM/TSP, about 35 with multiple sclerosis, and around 20 healthy controls. Overall study results and their limits: The MS cluster showed no association with clinical or MRI features, and the authors stated that larger cohorts are needed. In phylogenetic analysis, the repertoires of 18 of 34 MS patients grouped into a cluster of related CDR3 sequences, which suggests a possible signature at the repertoire level. Across subjects, expanded clones never shared an identical CDR3 amino acid sequence, which suggests that the TCR-beta repertoires in every group were private. TCR clonal expansion was highest in HAM/TSP patients and lowest in MS patients, with MS patients falling below even healthy controls.

The CDR3 has 13 amino acids, counting the end cysteine and phenylalanine. Here the CDR3 DNA is all that survives: 39 bases in frame from base 1. The germline V gene (reference sequence) provides CDR1 LNHDA and CDR2 SQIVND. The junction carries 9 bases between V and J, which are trimmed by 7 bases and 0 bases respectively. For the unsorted PBMC libraries, 2 million PBMCs were stored in RNAlater at -80 degrees C until RNA extraction and were used to generate the libraries. The multiple sclerosis patients were enrolled in a US clinical protocol that evaluated disease progression with magnetic resonance imaging. PBMCs were separated from peripheral blood using Ficoll-Hypaque density gradient centrifugation and then cryopreserved in liquid nitrogen. This clonotype occurred many times. Its antigen target is currently unknown. No base quality information exists; no much larger clone differs at one position.

cDNA synthesis used template-switch 5'RACE with a primer carrying a 10-nucleotide random unique molecular identifier tagging each TCR transcript. Over 180 million TCR-beta sequences, covering 15-18 subjects, were produced in each sequencing run. The RNeasy kit was used for extraction of total RNA. The KAPA Real-time Library Amplification kit was used to amplify TCR-beta VDJ regions with primers targeting the TCR constant region and the 5'RACE anchor. A first PCR added sample indexes and Illumina adaptors, and a second PCR then raised library yield. The roughly 650 bp TCR product was size-selected on a 2% E-gel SizeSelection system after Ampure bead purification. Before pooling, libraries had their quality checked on a Bioanalyzer, their concentration measured with Qubit, and their quantity determined with the Kapa Library Quantification kit. Paired-end 2 x 150 bp sequencing of the libraries was performed on an Illumina HiSeq 2500. To increase sequence diversity, roughly 24-31% phiX was spiked into each library pool. In the paper's pipeline: The quality-filtered reads were processed with the UMI-based MiGEC pipeline, whose error correction step removed more than 80% of the raw TCR sequences. VDJ genes were aligned to IMGT germline references, and clonotypes were defined by unique CDR3 amino acid sequence plus V-J genes. Clonal expansion, Shannon diversity and CDR3 relatedness were evaluated with VDJtools (CalcPairwiseDistances, ClusterSamples), while phylogenetic trees were built in CLCbio workbench. A clone was classed as expanded if it had 8 or more unique UMIs, a cutoff based on coefficient-of-variation modelling across technical triplicates. Clones were called with MiXCR by TCRdb after fastp trimmed the public reads at Q25, and only in-frame beta chains were retained. Every CDR3 protein is listed once, alongside the most common genes and DNA of its rows. For this entry, the V and J calls and clone size follow TCRdb and not the study's own pipeline. For this sample there are 15,000 to 20,000 distinct CDR3 sequences; about 2.6% appear just once. About 5.5% of the sample is taken by the ten largest.

Sequences were obtained from PBMCs. This receptor was taken from a woman aged 18 to 35 with multiple sclerosis. The V gene is TRBV19 and the J gene is TRBJ1-1, with the identity of the D gene unclear. CDR3 protein: CASKGHVNTEAFF. Here is the DNA: TGTGCCAGTAAAGGCCATGTGAACACTGAAGCTTTCTTT. Reference TRBV19 and TRBJ1-1 genes cover what lies past the CDR3, so the full variable domain is DGGITQSPKYLFRKEGQNVTLSCEQNLNHDAMYWYRQDPGQGLRLIYYSQIVNDFQKGDIAEGYSVSREKKESFPLTVTSAQKNPTAFYLCASKGHVNTEAFFGQGTRLTVV.